Listed below are T cell receptor beta chains from one sample, sequenced in a study of cytomegalovirus exposure and HLA in healthy donors. Repertoires were generated with immunoSEQ multiplex PCR, while TCRdb's copy carries only in-frame clones and drops some. The profile covers some 76,000 clones, with 65% to 85% appearing a single time and 2.4% taken by the ten largest. The sample consisted of PBMCs. These receptors were taken from a woman between 45 and 65 years old in good health and CMV-seronegative. CDR3s include the opening cysteine and the closing phenylalanine or tryptophan. A D gene is named only where the DNA matches it firmly. The size of a clone is reported for some rows only, either as once, few or many, or as a class for expanded clones.

TRBD2	-	TRBV29-1	TRBJ2-1	CSVSPSGRESSYNEQFF	TGCAGCGTTAGCCCCTCCGGGCGGGAGAGCTCCTACAATGAGCAGTTCTTC
-	-	TRBV19	TRBJ1-4	CASSRVRGSSATNEKLFF	TGTGCCAGTAGTCGGGTCAGGGGTTCGTCCGCAACTAATGAAAAACTGTTTTTT
-	-	TRBV6-5	TRBJ2-7	CASKPWRGAPYEQYF	TGTGCCAGTAAGCCATGGAGGGGCGCCCCCTACGAGCAGTACTTC
TRBD2	-	TRBV7-3	TRBJ2-1	CASGLAGSYNEQFF	TGTGCCAGCGGACTAGCGGGATCCTACAATGAGCAGTTCTTC
TRBD1	once	TRBV2	TRBJ1-2	CASVDRVGYGYTF	TGTGCCAGCGTGGACAGGGTAGGATATGGCTACACCTTC
TRBD1	-	TRBV10-3	TRBJ2-7	CATSTGDKQWTKPYEQYF	TGTGCCACTTCGACAGGGGACAAACAATGGACGAAACCCTACGAGCAGTACTTC
-	-	TRBV19	TRBJ2-7	CASSTAWDGSSYEQYF	TGTGCCAGTAGTACCGCTTGGGACGGGAGCTCCTACGAGCAGTACTTC
-	-	TRBV5-8	TRBJ1-1	CASSLDRTANTEAFF	TGTGCCAGCAGCCTTGATAGGACAGCCAACACTGAAGCTTTCTTT
TRBD2	-	TRBV11-2	TRBJ2-4	CASSSPSGTGKNIQYF	TGTGCCAGCAGCAGCCCTAGCGGGACGGGCAAAAACATTCAGTACTTC
-	-	TRBV29-1	TRBJ2-5	CSVEDRGQETQYF	TGCAGCGTTGAAGACAGGGGCCAAGAGACCCAGTACTTC
TRBD2	few	TRBV5-1	TRBJ2-3	CASRSGLAGISTDTQYF	TGCGCCAGCAGATCGGGACTAGCGGGGATTAGCACAGATACGCAGTATTTT
-	-	TRBV4-2	TRBJ1-1	CASSQGYRLNTEAFF	TGTGCCAGCAGCCAAGGGTACAGGCTGAACACTGAAGCTTTCTTT
-	-	TRBV6-6	TRBJ1-2	CASSNRETNYGYTF	TGTGCCAGCAGTAACAGGGAGACTAACTATGGCTACACCTTC
-	-	TRBV4-1	TRBJ2-4	CASSQVTVLAKNIQYF	TGCGCCAGCAGCCAAGTGACTGTTCTAGCCAAAAACATTCAGTACTTC
-	-	TRBV4-1	TRBJ2-7	CASSQDPREGMYEQYF	TGCGCCAGCAGCCAAGACCCGCGGGAAGGTATGTACGAGCAGTACTTC
-	once	TRBV2	TRBJ1-5	CASRLRDYSNQPQHF	TGTGCCAGCAGGTTACGGGATTATAGCAATCAGCCCCAGCATTTT
TRBD1	few	TRBV28	TRBJ1-5	CASTRGTRGNQPQHF	TGTGCCAGCACCAGGGGGACCCGGGGCAATCAGCCCCAGCATTTT
TRBD1	-	TRBV11-2	TRBJ1-4	CASSFGQGENEKLFF	TGTGCCAGCAGCTTTGGACAGGGGGAAAATGAAAAACTGTTTTTT
-	-	TRBV4-1	TRBJ1-1	CASSQERLSTSEAFF	TGCGCCAGCAGCCAAGAGCGGCTCTCCACCTCTGAAGCTTTCTTT
-	-	TRBV5-1	TRBJ1-1	CASSGAGEYTEAFF	TGCGCCAGCAGCGGCGCAGGGGAGTACACTGAAGCTTTCTTT
TRBD2	-	TRBV5-1	TRBJ2-7	CASSLGAGGPHEQYF	TGCGCCAGCAGCTTGGGAGCGGGAGGGCCCCACGAGCAGTACTTC
-	-	TRBV27	TRBJ2-7	CASQILREGTLYEQYF	TGTGCCAGTCAGATACTTAGGGAAGGGACACTCTACGAGCAGTACTTC
TRBD1	-	TRBV4-1	TRBJ1-2	CASSPQGDGGYGYTF	TGCGCCAGCAGCCCGCAGGGGGACGGCGGCTATGGCTACACCTTC
-	-	TRBV1	TRBJ2-3	CTSSQDRLAGGTDTQYF	TGCACCAGCAGCCAAGACAGACTAGCGGGAGGAACAGATACGCAGTATTTT
-	-	TRBV10-3	TRBJ2-5	CAISDSQGRLVTETQYF	TGTGCCATCAGTGATAGTCAGGGAAGGCTTGTTACAGAGACCCAGTACTTC
-	-	TRBV19	TRBJ1-5	CASTPGDFQDQPQHF	TGTGCCAGTACTCCGGGAGACTTTCAGGATCAGCCCCAGCATTTT
TRBD2	few	TRBV27	TRBJ2-1	CASSYSQGLAVSYNEQFF	TGTGCCAGCAGCTACTCACAGGGACTAGCGGTGTCCTACAATGAGCAGTTCTTC
-	-	TRBV4-1	TRBJ2-3	CASSRQGRADTQYF	TGCGCCAGCAGCAGACAGGGGAGGGCAGATACGCAGTATTTT
TRBD1	-	TRBV5-1	TRBJ1-1	CASSLRPRQGMNTEAFF	TGCGCCAGCAGCTTGCGGCCCAGACAGGGAATGAACACTGAAGCTTTCTTT
TRBD2	-	TRBV7-2	TRBJ2-1	CASSSMLRVGGGFNEQFF	TGTGCCAGCAGCTCGATGCTCCGGGTGGGCGGGGGGTTCAATGAGCAGTTCTTC
-	-	TRBV5-1	TRBJ1-1	CASSISGEMNTEAFF	TGCGCCAGCAGCATTTCGGGGGAAATGAACACTGAAGCTTTCTTT
-	once	TRBV7-2	TRBJ1-5	CASSLGAGPNQPQHF	TGTGCCAGCAGCTTGGGGGCAGGGCCCAATCAGCCCCAGCATTTT
-	-	TRBV5-6	TRBJ1-2	CASSPPRGWSISYGYTF	TGTGCCAGCAGCCCGCCCCGGGGGTGGTCAATAAGCTATGGCTACACCTTC
TRBD2	-	TRBV27	TRBJ2-2	CASSPFKQGLAGTNTGELFF	TGTGCCAGCAGTCCCTTCAAACAGGGACTAGCGGGAACGAACACCGGGGAGCTGTTTTTT
-	-	TRBV15	TRBJ2-3	CATSRAEGGASDTQYF	TGTGCCACCAGCAGGGCAGAGGGGGGGGCATCGGATACGCAGTATTTT
-	-	TRBV28	TRBJ1-5	CASSLALSQPQHF	TGTGCCAGCTCCCTGGCCCTCAGTCAACCCCAGCATTTT
-	-	TRBV7-2	TRBJ1-4	CASSRRPGDNEKLFF	TGTGCCAGCAGCCGCCGGCCAGGGGATAATGAAAAACTGTTTTTT